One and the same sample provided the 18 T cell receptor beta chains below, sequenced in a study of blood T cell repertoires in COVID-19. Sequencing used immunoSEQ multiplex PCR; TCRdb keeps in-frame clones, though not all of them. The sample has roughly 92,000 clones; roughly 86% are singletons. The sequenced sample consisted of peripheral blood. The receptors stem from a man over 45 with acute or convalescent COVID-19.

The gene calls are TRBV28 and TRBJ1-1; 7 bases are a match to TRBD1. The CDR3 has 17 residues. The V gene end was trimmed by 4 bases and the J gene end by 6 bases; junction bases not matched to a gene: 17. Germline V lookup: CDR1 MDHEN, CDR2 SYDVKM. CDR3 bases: TGTGCCAGCAGTTACCCCCTTCCTGGACAGGCGTTCGCTGAAGCTTTCTTT. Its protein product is CASSYPLPGQAFAEAFF. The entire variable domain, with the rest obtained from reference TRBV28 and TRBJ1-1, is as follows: DVKVTQSSRYLVKRTGEKVFLECVQDMDHENMFWYRQDPGLGLRLIYFSYDVKMKEKGDIPEGYSVSREKKERFSLILESASTNQTSMYLCASSYPLPGQAFAEAFFGQGTRLTVV.

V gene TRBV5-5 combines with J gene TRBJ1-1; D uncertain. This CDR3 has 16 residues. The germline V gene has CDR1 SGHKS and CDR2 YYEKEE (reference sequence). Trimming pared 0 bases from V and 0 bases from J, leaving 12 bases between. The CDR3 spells CASSLVQLRMNTEAFF. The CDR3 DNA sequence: TGTGCCAGCAGCTTGGTACAGTTAAGGATGAACACTGAAGCTTTCTTT.

CDR3 sequence: CASNRQGNGELFF. The CDR3 DNA is TGCGCCAGCAACAGACAGGGGAACGGGGAGCTGTTTTTT. The chain employs TRBV10-1 and TRBJ2-2; TRBD1 agrees at 8 bases. The CDR3 totals 13 residues. The V segment lost 7 bases and the J segment 7 bases; nucleotides outside the gene matches: 5. Per the germline V gene, CDR1 is WNHNN and CDR2 is SYGVQD (reference sequence).

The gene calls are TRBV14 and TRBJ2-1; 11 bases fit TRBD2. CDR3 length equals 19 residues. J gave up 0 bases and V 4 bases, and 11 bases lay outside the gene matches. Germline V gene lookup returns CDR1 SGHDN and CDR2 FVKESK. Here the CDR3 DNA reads TGTGCCAGCAGCCCCCGGGGTAGCGGGAGGGCGAGCTCCTACAATGAGCAGTTCTTC. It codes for CASSPRGSGRASSYNEQFF.

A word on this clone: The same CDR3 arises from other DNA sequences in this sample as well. The CDR3 nucleotides are TGTGCCAGCAGCCGCAACAGGGATGGCACTGAAGCTTTCTTT. Translated, it gives CASSRNRDGTEAFF. V and J are TRBV7-9 and TRBJ1-1, with a possible D match to TRBD1 (6 bases). Trimming removed 5 bases at V and 4 bases at J, with 14 bases between. Germline V gene lookup returns CDR1 SEHNR and CDR2 FQNEAQ (reference sequence). The CDR3 is made up of 14 amino acids. The whole variable domain, remainder taken from reference TRBV7-9 and TRBJ1-1, is DTGVSQNPRHKITKRGQNVTFRCDPISEHNRLYWYRQTLGQGPEFLTYFQNEAQLEKSRLLSDRFSAERPKGSFSTLEIQRTEQGDSAMYLCASSRNRDGTEAFFGQGTRLTVV.

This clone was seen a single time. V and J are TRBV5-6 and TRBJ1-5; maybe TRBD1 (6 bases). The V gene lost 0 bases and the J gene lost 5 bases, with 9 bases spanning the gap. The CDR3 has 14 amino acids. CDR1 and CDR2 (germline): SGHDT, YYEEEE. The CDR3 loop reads CASSLAGHYQPQHF. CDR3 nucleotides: TGTGCCAGCAGCTTGGCGGGACACTATCAGCCCCAGCATTTT. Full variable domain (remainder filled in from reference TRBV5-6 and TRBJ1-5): DAGVTQSPTHLIKTRGQQVTLRCSPKSGHDTVSWYQQALGQGPQFIFQYYEEEERQRGNFPDRFSGHQFPNYSSELNVNALLLGDSALYLCASSLAGHYQPQHFGDGTRLSIL.

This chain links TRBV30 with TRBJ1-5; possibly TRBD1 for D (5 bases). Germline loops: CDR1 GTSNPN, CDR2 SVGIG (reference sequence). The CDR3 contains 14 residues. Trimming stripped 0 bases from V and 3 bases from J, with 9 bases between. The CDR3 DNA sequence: TGTGCCTGGAGTGTAGGAGGGGACAATCAGCCCCAGCATTTT. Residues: CAWSVGGDNQPQHF.

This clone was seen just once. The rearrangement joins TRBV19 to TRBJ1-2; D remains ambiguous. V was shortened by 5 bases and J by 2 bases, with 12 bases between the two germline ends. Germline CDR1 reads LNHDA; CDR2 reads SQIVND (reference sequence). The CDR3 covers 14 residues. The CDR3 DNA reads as TGTGCCAGTAGTGCGTTACAGATAAACTATGGCTACACCTTC. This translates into CASSALQINYGYTF.

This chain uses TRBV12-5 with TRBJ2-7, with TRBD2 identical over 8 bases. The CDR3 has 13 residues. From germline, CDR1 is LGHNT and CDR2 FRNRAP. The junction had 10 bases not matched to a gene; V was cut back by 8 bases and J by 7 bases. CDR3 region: CASSFGGAREQYF. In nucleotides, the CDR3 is TGTGCTAGTTCTTTCGGGGGGGCGAGGGAGCAGTACTTC. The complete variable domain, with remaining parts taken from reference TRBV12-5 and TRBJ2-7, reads DARVTQTPRHKVTEMGQEVTMRCQPILGHNTVFWYRQTMMQGLELLAYFRNRAPLDDSGMPKDRFSAEMPDATLATLKIQPSEPRDSAVYFCASSFGGAREQYFGPGTRLTVT.

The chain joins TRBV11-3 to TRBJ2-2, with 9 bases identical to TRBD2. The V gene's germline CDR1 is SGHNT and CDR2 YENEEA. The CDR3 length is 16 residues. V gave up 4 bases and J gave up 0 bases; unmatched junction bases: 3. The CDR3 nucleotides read TGTGCCAGCAGCTCTACTAGCGGGCCGAACACCGGGGAGCTGTTTTTT. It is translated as CASSSTSGPNTGELFF. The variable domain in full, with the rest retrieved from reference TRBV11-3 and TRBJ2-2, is EAGVVQSPRYKIIEKKQPVAFWCNPISGHNTLYWYLQNLGQGPELLIRYENEEAVDDSQLPKDRFSAERLKGVDSTLKIQPAELGDSAVYLCASSSTSGPNTGELFFGEGSRLTVL.

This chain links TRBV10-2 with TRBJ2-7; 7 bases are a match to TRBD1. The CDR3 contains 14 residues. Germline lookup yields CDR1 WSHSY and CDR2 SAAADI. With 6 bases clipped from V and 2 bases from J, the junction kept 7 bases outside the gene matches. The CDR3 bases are TGCGCCAGCAGCCCGGGACAGTCACCCTACGAGCAGTACTTC. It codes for CASSPGQSPYEQYF.

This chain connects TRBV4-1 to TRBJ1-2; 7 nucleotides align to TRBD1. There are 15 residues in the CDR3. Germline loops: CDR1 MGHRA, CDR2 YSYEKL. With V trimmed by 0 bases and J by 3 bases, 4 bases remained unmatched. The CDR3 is CASSQERTGDYGYTF. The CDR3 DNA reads TGCGCCAGCAGCCAAGAACGGACAGGAGACTATGGCTACACCTTC.

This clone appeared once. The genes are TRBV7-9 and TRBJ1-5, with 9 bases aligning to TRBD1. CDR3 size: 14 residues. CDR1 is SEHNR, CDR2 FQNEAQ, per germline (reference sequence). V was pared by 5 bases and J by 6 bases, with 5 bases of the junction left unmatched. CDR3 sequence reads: CASSGTGTTQPQHF. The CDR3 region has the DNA TGTGCCAGCAGCGGGACAGGGACTACTCAGCCCCAGCATTTT.

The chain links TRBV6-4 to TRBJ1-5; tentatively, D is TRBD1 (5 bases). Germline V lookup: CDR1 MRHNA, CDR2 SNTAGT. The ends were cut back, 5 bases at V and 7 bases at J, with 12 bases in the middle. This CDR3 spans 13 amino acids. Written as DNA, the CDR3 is TGTGCCAGCAGTTTACAGGACGGGCAGCCCCAGCATTTT. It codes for CASSLQDGQPQHF.

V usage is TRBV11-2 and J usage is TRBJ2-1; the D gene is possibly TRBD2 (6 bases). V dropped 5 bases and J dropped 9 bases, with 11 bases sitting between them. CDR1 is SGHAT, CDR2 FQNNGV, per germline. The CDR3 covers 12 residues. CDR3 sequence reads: CASSGGSVEQFF. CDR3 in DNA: TGTGCCAGCAGCGGAGGGAGCGTTGAGCAGTTCTTC.

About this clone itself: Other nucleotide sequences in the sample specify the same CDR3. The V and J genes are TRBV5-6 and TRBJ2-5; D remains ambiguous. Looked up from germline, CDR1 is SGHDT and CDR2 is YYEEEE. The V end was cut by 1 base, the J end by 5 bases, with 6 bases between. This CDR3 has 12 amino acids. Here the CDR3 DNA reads TGTGCCAGCAGCTTGCGCCGGGAGACCCAGTACTTC. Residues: CASSLRRETQYF.

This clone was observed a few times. This chain's CDR3 is CSVEPFGTSGTDTQYF. CDR3 coding DNA: TGCAGCGTTGAACCATTTGGGACTAGCGGAACAGATACGCAGTATTTT. The chain uses TRBV29-1 and TRBJ2-3; 11 nucleotides line up with TRBD2. Germline assignment: CDR1 SQVTM and CDR2 ANQGSEA. The CDR3 has 16 amino acids. After removal of 2 bases from V and 3 bases from J, the junction contained 7 bases not matched to a gene.

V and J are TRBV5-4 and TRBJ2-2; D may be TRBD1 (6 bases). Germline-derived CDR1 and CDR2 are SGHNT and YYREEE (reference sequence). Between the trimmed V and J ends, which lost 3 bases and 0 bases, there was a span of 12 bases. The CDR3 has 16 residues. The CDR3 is CASSWRQAPNTGELFF. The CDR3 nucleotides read TGTGCCAGCAGCTGGCGACAGGCGCCGAACACCGGGGAGCTGTTTTTT.